The 6 T cell receptor beta chains below were found in one sample sequenced in a study of shared T cell receptors in the human thymus. Here immunoSEQ multiplex PCR was the method, and the copy in TCRdb shows in-frame clones only, minus some. The profile covers 640,000 or so clones, with about 89% appearing a single time and approximately 0.0097% taken by the ten largest. The sample was also linked to a second study, of human thymus T cells.

The specimen sequenced was thymocytes. The source of these receptors is a boy under two years old with a congenital heart defect.

The chain joins TRBV5-1 to TRBJ2-5, with D perhaps TRBD2 (6 bases). Germline CDR1 reads SGHRS; CDR2 reads YFSETQ. Trimming pared 4 bases from V and 3 bases from J, leaving 19 bases between. This CDR3 contains 16 residues. The DNA of the CDR3 is TGCGCCAGCAGCCCAAACCCACTAGCCACTGAAGAGACCCAGTACTTC. Amino acid sequence: CASSPNPLATEETQYF. The full variable domain, its missing parts supplied by reference TRBV5-1 and TRBJ2-5, is KAGVTQTPRYLIKTRGQQVTLSCSPISGHRSVSWYQQTPGQGLQFLFEYFSETQRNKGNFPGRFSGRQFSNSRSEMNVSTLELGDSALYLCASSPNPLATEETQYFGPGTRLLVL.

The chain has TRBV4-1 and TRBJ2-3, with 7 bases matching TRBD2. J gave up 5 bases and V 2 bases, and 4 bases lay outside the gene matches. This CDR3 contains 14 residues. CDR1 is MGHRA and CDR2 is YSYEKL in the germline V gene. CDR3 amino acids: CASSQTGLVDTQYF. CDR3 sequence (DNA): TGCGCCAGCAGCCAAACCGGACTAGTAGATACGCAGTATTTT.

V gene TRBV28 combines with J gene TRBJ2-7; 7 bases fit TRBD2. Losses at the gene ends were 1 base for V and 5 bases for J; bases not matched to a gene: 17. Looked up from germline, CDR1 is MDHEN and CDR2 is SYDVKM. The CDR3 has 18 amino acids. The CDR3 loop reads CASSLSPGGGKPFHEQYF. The CDR3 coding sequence is TGTGCCAGCAGTTTATCCCCGGGGGGTGGGAAACCTTTCCACGAGCAGTACTTC.

For the CDR3, the DNA is TGTGCCAGCAGAACCACCGGGACTAGCGTTTACAATGAGCAGTTCTTC. Its translation: CASRTTGTSVYNEQFF. This sequence joins TRBV5-8 and TRBJ2-1; 10 positions agree with TRBD2. Germline V lookup: CDR1 SGHTS, CDR2 YDEGEE. The CDR3 is made up of 16 amino acids. V lost 5 bases, J lost 4 bases, and 9 bases stayed unmatched.

This clone showed up just a few times. The chain is built from TRBV5-6 and TRBJ1-2; D not resolved. The CDR3 has 14 amino acids. The germline CDR1 and CDR2 sequences are SGHDT and YYEEEE. The V end lost 4 bases, the J end lost 9 bases, and 19 bases lay between the germline ends. CDR3 in amino acids: CASSPRRLRERYTF. CDR3 coding DNA: TGTGCCAGCAGCCCCCGGAGGCTCCGTGAGCGCTACACCTTC.

V is TRBV11-2 and J is TRBJ2-2; weak D call: TRBD1 (5 bases). V lost 2 bases and J 3 bases, leaving 13 bases between the germline ends. This CDR3 has 16 amino acids. CDR1 is SGHAT, CDR2 FQNNGV, per germline. CDR3 region: CASSLTALGDTGELFF. The CDR3, as DNA: TGTGCCAGCAGCTTAACTGCTTTAGGGGACACCGGGGAGCTGTTTTTT.